Below are 16 T cell receptor beta chains sequenced from a single sample in a study of blood T cell repertoires in COVID-19. Using immunoSEQ multiplex PCR, the repertoire was profiled, and TCRdb retains in-frame clones only, with some absent. The table lists roughly 300,000 clones, around 87% of them singletons. Sequencing was done on a sample of PBMCs or T cells enriched from blood (not recorded which). The origin of the receptors is a woman aged 25 to 39 who had recovered from COVID-19.

The rearrangement joins TRBV3-1 (or the pseudogene TRBV3-2) to TRBJ1-1; no reliable D call. Trimming took 1 base from V and 4 from J, leaving 13 bases between them. From germline, CDR1 is LGHDT and CDR2 YNNKEL (reference sequence). The CDR3 spans 15 residues. This chain's CDR3 is CASSQGRRLGTEAFF. As DNA, the CDR3 is TGTGCCAGCAGCCAAGGGCGGCGGTTAGGCACTGAAGCTTTCTTT.

The chain is built from TRBV28 and TRBJ1-6, with D perhaps matching TRBD1 (6 bases). This CDR3 is built from 16 residues. CDR1 and CDR2 from the germline V gene are MDHEN and SYDVKM. V was shortened by 5 bases and J by 12 bases, with 23 bases between the two germline ends. CDR3 sequence: CASSTSPHRERKPLHF. DNA for the CDR3: TGTGCCAGCAGTACCAGTCCCCACAGGGAGCGTAAACCCCTCCACTTT.

The chain links TRBV6-5 to TRBJ1-2, with 12 positions matching TRBD1. The CDR3 spans 15 residues. The V and J ends lost 5 bases and 7 bases, in that order; junction bases with no gene match: 8. In germline, CDR1 is MNHEY, CDR2 SVGAGI. DNA for the CDR3: TGTGCCAGCAGTACCCCGGGACAGGGGGCAGGTGGCTACACCTTC. Protein sequence: CASSTPGQGAGGYTF.

This chain uses TRBV28 with TRBJ2-7; 11 nucleotides align to TRBD1. V shed 4 bases, J shed 7 bases, and the junction held 9 bases outside the gene matches. Germline CDR1 and CDR2: MDHEN and SYDVKM. CDR3 length equals 15 residues. Written as DNA, the CDR3 is TGTGCCAGCAGTTCTCCCGGGACAGGGGGAAGGGAGCAGTACTTC. Translating it yields CASSSPGTGGREQYF.

V gene TRBV27 combines with J gene TRBJ1-5; no clear D gene. Trimming pared 8 bases from V and 5 bases from J, leaving 16 bases between. This CDR3 contains 14 residues. Per the germline V gene, CDR1 is MNHEY and CDR2 is SMNVEV (reference sequence). The CDR3, as DNA: TGTGCCAGCTTCCCTAGGCGAGGATATCAGCCCCAGCATTTT. Its translation is CASFPRRGYQPQHF.

The table lists this clone with a few counts. The chain uses TRBV5-8 and TRBJ1-1; tentatively, D is TRBD1 (6 bases). Trimming took 0 bases from V and 4 from J, leaving 16 bases between them. Germline V gives CDR1 SGHTS, CDR2 YDEGEE. The CDR3 has 16 amino acids. Written as DNA, the CDR3 is TGTGCCAGCAGCTTGGATAGGTCTGGGGGCCGCACTGAAGCTTTCTTT. Amino acids: CASSLDRSGGRTEAFF. The entire variable domain, with the rest obtained from reference TRBV5-8 and TRBJ1-1, is as follows: EAGVTQSPTHLIKTRGQQATLRCSPISGHTSVYWYQQALGLGLQFLLWYDEGEERNRGNFPPRFSGRQFPNYSSELNVNALELEDSALYLCASSLDRSGGRTEAFFGQGTRLTVV.

The rearrangement links TRBV6-5 to TRBJ1-1; perhaps TRBD1 as D (6 bases). The CDR3 spans 14 residues. Germline CDR1 reads MNHEY; CDR2 reads SVGAGI. V lost 7 bases and J 1 base, leaving 13 bases between the germline ends. The CDR3 sequence is CASKKGQGNTEAFF. CDR3 nucleotide sequence: TGTGCCAGCAAGAAGGGACAAGGGAACACTGAAGCTTTCTTT.

The CDR3 region is CASSLEPPPEGANVLTF. CDR3 coding DNA: TGTGCCAGCAGCTTAGAACCCCCTCCGGAGGGGGCCAACGTCCTGACTTTC. The chain has TRBV11-3 and TRBJ2-6, with D hard to call. The CDR3 sequence is 17 residues long. From germline, CDR1 is SGHNT and CDR2 YENEEA. V gave up 0 bases and J gave up 4 bases, with 13 bases separating them.

CDR3 sequence reads: CASSGTYRTEENTEAFF. Here the CDR3 DNA reads TGTGCCAGCAGCGGGACTTACCGGACGGAAGAGAACACTGAAGCTTTCTTT. The rearrangement joins TRBV5-6 to TRBJ1-1, with D tentatively TRBD1 (5 bases). V was trimmed by 4 bases and J by 1 base, leaving 20 bases between them. Germline V gives CDR1 SGHDT, CDR2 YYEEEE. The CDR3 runs to 17 residues.

J is TRBJ1-2 and V is TRBV28; 7 nucleotides match TRBD1. CDR3 length: 14 residues. V was pared by 6 bases and J by 5 bases, with 9 bases of the junction left unmatched. Looked up from germline, CDR1 is MDHEN and CDR2 is SYDVKM. CDR3 residues: CASRPGTDLYGYTF. The CDR3 nucleotides are TGTGCCAGCAGACCGGGGACAGACTTATATGGCTACACCTTC.

The V and J genes are TRBV10-2 and TRBJ2-5; tentative D call: TRBD1 (6 bases). Trimming left V 6 bases short and J 4 bases short, with 15 bases between. The CDR3 totals 14 residues. The germline gives CDR1 WSHSY, CDR2 SAAADI. CDR3 loop: CASRINRVLETQYF. For the CDR3, the DNA is TGCGCCAGCAGGATAAACAGGGTTCTAGAGACCCAGTACTTC.

The table lists this clone with a count of one. J is TRBJ1-2 and V is TRBV11-2; TRBD1 is a possible D gene (5 bases). The CDR3 totals 13 residues. Germline CDR1 is SGHAT and CDR2 is FQNNGV. V was trimmed by 6 bases and J by 5 bases, leaving 13 bases between them. CDR3 loop: CASSRGPVYGYTF. CDR3 sequence (DNA): TGTGCCAGCAGTAGGGGTCCGGTTTATGGCTACACCTTC.

The table lists this clone with many counts. The J gene is TRBJ2-7, the V gene TRBV20-1, with 8 bases identical to TRBD1. The CDR3 runs 11 residues. Germline CDR1 and CDR2: DFQATT and SNEGSKA (reference sequence). V lost 6 bases, J lost 12 bases, and 10 bases stayed unmatched. The CDR3 DNA follows: TGCAGTGCCACGGCAACGGACAGGGTGTACTTC. Protein: CSATATDRVYF.

The chain employs TRBV28 and TRBJ1-4; D gene uncertain. V was cut by 4 bases and J by 16 bases, with 13 bases left in between. This CDR3 is 11 amino acids long. The V gene's germline CDR1 is MDHEN and CDR2 SYDVKM. DNA for the CDR3: TGTGCCAGCAGTTCCAATCGGGTACAGTTTTTT. Its protein is CASSSNRVQFF.

The chain has TRBV27 and TRBJ1-5, with TRBD1 identical over 7 bases. The V and J ends lost 5 bases and 5 bases, in that order; junction bases with no gene match: 15. CDR1 is MNHEY, CDR2 SMNVEV, per germline (reference sequence). The CDR3 runs to 17 residues. The CDR3 reads CASSPGLGRGSDQPQHF. The CDR3 DNA reads TGTGCCAGCAGTCCGGGCTTGGGCAGGGGGAGCGATCAGCCCCAGCATTTT.

This chain connects TRBV9 to TRBJ2-2, with 8 nucleotides matching TRBD1. This CDR3 region has 15 residues. Losses at the gene ends were 4 bases for V and 2 bases for J; bases not matched to a gene: 4. Germline V gene data show CDR1 as SGDLS and CDR2 as YYNGEE. The CDR3 DNA reads as TGTGCCAGCAGCAGACAGGGGACTAACACCGGGGAGCTGTTTTTT. Its protein product is CASSRQGTNTGELFF.